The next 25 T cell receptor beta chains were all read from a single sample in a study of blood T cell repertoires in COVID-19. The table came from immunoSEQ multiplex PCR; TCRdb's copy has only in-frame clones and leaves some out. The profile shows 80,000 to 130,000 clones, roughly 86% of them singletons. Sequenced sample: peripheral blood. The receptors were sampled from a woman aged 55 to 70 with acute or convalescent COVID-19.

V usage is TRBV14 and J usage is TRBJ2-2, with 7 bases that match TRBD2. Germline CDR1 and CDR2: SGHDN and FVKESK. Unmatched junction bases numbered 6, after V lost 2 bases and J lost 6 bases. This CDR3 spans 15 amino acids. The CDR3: CASSQMAGVPGELFF. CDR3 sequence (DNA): TGTGCCAGCAGCCAAATGGCGGGAGTGCCCGGGGAGCTGTTTTTT.

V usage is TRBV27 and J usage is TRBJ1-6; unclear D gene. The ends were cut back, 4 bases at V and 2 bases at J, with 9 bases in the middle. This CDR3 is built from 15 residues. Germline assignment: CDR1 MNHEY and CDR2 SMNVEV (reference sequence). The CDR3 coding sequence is TGTGCCAGCAGTTCAGTCAGTACCTATAATTCACCCCTCCACTTT. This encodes CASSSVSTYNSPLHF.

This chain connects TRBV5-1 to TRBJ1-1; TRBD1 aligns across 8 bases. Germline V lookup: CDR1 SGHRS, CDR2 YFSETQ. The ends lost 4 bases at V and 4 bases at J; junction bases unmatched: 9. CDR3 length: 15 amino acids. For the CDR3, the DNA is TGCGCCAGCAGCCCAGGGGGCGGGGTGGGCACTGAAGCTTTCTTT. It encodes CASSPGGGVGTEAFF.

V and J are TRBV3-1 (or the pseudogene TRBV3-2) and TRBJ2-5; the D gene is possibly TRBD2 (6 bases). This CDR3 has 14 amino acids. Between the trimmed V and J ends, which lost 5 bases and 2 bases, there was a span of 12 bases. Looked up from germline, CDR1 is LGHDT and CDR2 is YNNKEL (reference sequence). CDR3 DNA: TGTGCCAGCAGCTCGGGACTGACACAAGAGACCCAGTACTTC. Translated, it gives CASSSGLTQETQYF.

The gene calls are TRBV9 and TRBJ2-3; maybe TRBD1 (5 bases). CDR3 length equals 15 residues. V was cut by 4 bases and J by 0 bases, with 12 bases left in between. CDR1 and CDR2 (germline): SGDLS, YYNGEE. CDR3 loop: CASSPEGASTDTQYF. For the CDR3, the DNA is TGTGCCAGCAGCCCAGAAGGGGCTAGCACAGATACGCAGTATTTT.

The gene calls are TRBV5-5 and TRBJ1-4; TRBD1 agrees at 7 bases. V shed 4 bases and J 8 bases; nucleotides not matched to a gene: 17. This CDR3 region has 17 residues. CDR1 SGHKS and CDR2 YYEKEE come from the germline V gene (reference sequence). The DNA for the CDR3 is TGTGCCAGCAGCCTCGGACAGGTCCGGATGGGGAGCGAAAAACTGTTTTTT. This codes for CASSLGQVRMGSEKLFF.

CDR3 DNA: TGTGCCAGCAGTGAGAGCGGAAACACCGGGGAGCTGTTTTTT. Amino acids: CASSESGNTGELFF. This sequence joins TRBV6-4 and TRBJ2-2, with D perhaps TRBD2 (5 bases). The germline V gene encodes CDR1 MRHNA and CDR2 SNTAGT. This CDR3 contains 14 residues. With 3 bases removed from V and 2 bases from J, the gap between germline ends came to 7 bases.

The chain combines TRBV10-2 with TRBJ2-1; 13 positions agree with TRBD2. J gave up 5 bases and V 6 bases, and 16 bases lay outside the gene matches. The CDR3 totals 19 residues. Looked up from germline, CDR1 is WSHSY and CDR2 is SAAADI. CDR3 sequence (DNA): TGCGCCAGCAGCCCACTGACTAGCGGGAGGTTGCATGTCAACAATGAGCAGTTCTTC. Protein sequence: CASSPLTSGRLHVNNEQFF.

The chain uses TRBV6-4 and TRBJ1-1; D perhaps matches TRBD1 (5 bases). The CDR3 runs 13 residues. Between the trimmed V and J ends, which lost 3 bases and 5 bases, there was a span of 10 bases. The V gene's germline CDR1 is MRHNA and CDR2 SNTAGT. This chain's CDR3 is CASSETAGTEAFF. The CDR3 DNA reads TGTGCCAGCAGTGAGACAGCTGGTACTGAAGCTTTCTTT.

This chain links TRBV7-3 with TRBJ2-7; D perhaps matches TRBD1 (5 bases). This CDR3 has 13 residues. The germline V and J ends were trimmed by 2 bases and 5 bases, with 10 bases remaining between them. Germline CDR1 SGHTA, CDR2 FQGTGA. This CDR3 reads CASSLSGKDEQYF. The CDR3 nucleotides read TGTGCCAGCAGCTTATCAGGGAAGGACGAGCAGTACTTC.

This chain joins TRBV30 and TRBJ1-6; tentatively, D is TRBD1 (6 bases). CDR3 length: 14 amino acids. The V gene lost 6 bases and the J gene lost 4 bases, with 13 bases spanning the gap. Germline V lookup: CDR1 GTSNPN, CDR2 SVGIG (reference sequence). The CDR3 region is CACQPTGYNSPLHF. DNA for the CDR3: TGTGCCTGCCAACCCACAGGGTATAATTCACCCCTCCACTTT. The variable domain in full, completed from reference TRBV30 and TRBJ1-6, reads SQTIHQWPATLVQPVGSPLSLECTVEGTSNPNLYWYRQAAGRGLQLLFYSVGIGQISSEVPQNLSASRPQDRQFILSSKKLLLSDSGFYLCACQPTGYNSPLHFGNGTRLTVT.

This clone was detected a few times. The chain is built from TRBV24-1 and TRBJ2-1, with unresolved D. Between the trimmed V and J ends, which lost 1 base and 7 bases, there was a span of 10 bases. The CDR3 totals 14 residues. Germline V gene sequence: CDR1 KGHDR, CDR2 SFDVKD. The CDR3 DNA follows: TGTGCCACCAGTGATTTTCGCGGCTCTAATGAGCAGTTCTTC. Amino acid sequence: CATSDFRGSNEQFF.

The CDR3 nucleotides are TGTGCCAGCAGCCAAAGGAGGGGATCTGAAGCTTTCTTT. Translated: CASSQRRGSEAFF. The chain couples TRBV21-1 to TRBJ1-1. TRBV21-1 is listed as a pseudogene. The length of the CDR3 is 13 residues.

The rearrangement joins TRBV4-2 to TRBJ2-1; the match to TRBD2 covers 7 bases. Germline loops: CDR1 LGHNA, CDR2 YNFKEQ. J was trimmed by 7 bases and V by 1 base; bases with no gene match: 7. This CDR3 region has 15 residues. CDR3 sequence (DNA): TGTGCCAGCAGCCAAGGCGGGAGCACGGGAAATGAGCAGTTCTTC. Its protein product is CASSQGGSTGNEQFF.

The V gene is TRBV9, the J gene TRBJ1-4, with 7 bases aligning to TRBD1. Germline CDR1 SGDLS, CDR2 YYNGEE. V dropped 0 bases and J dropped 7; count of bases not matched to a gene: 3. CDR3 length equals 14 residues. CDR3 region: CASSVGTGAEKLFF. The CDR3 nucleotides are TGTGCCAGCAGCGTAGGCACAGGGGCTGAAAAACTGTTTTTT.

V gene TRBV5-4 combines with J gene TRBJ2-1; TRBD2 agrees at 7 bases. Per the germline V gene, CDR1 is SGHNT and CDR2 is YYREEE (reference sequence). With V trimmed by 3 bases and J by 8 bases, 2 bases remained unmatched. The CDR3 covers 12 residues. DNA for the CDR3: TGTGCCAGCAGCTCGGCGGGAGATGAGCAGTTCTTC. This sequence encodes CASSSAGDEQFF.

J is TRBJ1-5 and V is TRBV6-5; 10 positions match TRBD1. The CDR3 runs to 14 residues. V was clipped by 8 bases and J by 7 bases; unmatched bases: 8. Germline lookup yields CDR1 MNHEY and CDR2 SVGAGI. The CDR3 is CASAETGGWQPQHF. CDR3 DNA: TGTGCCAGCGCGGAGACAGGGGGCTGGCAGCCCCAGCATTTT.

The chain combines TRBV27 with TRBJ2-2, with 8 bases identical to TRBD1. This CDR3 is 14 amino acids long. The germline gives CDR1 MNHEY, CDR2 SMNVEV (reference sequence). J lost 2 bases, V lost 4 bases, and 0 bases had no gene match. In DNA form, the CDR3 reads TGTGCCAGCAGTTCAGGGGGCAACACCGGGGAGCTGTTTTTT. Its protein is CASSSGGNTGELFF.

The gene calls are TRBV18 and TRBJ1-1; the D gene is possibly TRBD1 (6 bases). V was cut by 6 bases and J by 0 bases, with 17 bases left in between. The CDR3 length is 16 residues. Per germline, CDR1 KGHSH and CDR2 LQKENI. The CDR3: CASSPIGGPLNTEAFF. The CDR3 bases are TGTGCCAGCTCTCCCATTGGGGGCCCCTTGAACACTGAAGCTTTCTTT. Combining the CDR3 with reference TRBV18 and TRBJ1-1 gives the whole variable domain NAGVMQNPRHLVRRRGQEARLRCSPMKGHSHVYWYRQLPEEGLKFMVYLQKENIIDESGMPKERFSAEFPKEGPSILRIQQVVRGDSAAYFCASSPIGGPLNTEAFFGQGTRLTVV.

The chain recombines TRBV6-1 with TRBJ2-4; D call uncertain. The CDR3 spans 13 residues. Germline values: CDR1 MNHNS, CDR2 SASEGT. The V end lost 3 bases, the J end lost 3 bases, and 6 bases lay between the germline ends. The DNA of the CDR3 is TGTGCCAGCAGTGACCAGTACAAAAACATTCAGTACTTC. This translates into CASSDQYKNIQYF.

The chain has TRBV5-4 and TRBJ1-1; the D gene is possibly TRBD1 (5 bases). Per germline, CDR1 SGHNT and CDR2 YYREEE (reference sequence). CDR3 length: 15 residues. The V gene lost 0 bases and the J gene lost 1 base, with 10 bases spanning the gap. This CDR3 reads CASSLAGVGNTEAFF. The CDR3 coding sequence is TGTGCCAGCAGCTTGGCGGGGGTGGGGAACACTGAAGCTTTCTTT.

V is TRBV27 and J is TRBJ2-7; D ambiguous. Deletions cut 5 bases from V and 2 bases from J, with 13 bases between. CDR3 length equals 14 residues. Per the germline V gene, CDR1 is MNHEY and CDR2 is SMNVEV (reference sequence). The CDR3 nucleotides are TGTGCCAGCAGTCCCAACGCCCAGACCTACGAGCAGTACGTC. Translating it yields CASSPNAQTYEQYV.

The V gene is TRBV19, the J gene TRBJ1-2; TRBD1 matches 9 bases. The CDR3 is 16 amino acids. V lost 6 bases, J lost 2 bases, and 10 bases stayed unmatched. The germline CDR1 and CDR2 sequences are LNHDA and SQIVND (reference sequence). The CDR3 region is CASSLTPGQGNYGYTF. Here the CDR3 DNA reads TGTGCCAGTAGCCTCACGCCGGGACAGGGAAACTATGGCTACACCTTC.

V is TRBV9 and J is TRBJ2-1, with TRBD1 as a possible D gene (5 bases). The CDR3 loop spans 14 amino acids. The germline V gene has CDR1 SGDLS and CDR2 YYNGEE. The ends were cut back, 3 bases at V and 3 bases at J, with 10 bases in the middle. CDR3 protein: CASSAPTVYNEQFF. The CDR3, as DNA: TGTGCCAGCAGCGCTCCGACAGTCTACAATGAGCAGTTCTTC.

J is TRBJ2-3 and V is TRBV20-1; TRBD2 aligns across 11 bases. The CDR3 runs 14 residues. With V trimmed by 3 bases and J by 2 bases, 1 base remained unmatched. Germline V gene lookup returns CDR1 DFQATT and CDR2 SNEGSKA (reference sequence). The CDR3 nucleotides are TGCAGTGCTAGTAGCGGGAGGGCCACAGATACGCAGTATTTT. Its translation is CSASSGRATDTQYF.